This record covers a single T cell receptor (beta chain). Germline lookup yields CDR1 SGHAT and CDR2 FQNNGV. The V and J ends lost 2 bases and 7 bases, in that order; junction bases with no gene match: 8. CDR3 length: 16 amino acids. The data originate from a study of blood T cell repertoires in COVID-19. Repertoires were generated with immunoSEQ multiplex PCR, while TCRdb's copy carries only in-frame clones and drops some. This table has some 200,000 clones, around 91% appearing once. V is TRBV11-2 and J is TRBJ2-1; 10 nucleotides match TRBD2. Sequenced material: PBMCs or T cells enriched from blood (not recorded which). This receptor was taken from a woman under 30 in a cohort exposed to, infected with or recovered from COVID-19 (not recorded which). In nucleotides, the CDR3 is TGTGCCAGCAGCTTACCATCTAGCGGGAGCTGGAATGAGCAGTTCTTC. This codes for CASSLPSSGSWNEQFF.